The 27 T cell receptor beta chains listed next were all sequenced from one sample in a study of PD-1 blockade in classical Hodgkin lymphoma. Noted time point: cycle 4 day 1 (C4D1), after five to seven weeks of nivolumab. No patient escaped relapse after autologous stem cell transplantation, and brentuximab vedotin exposure varied. Only in-frame clones appear in the TCRdb table, and some are missing; sequencing was by immunoSEQ multiplex PCR. Counted here are roughly 100,000 clones, approximately 89% occurring once; the ten biggest clones make up under 20%. The input for sequencing was peripheral blood mononuclear cells (PBMCs), taken before the fourth cycle of nivolumab. These TCRs come from a human donor with classical Hodgkin lymphoma.

This chain uses TRBV7-2 with TRBJ1-3; D may be TRBD1 (6 bases). V lost 3 bases and J 1 base, leaving 16 bases between the germline ends. This CDR3 has 17 residues. CDR1 is SGHTA, CDR2 FQGNSA, per germline. CDR3 DNA sequence: TGTGCCAGCAGCTTCCGAGGGGGGCTTACTTCTGGAAACACCATATATTTT. Translation gives CASSFRGGLTSGNTIYF.

The chain uses TRBV5-1 and TRBJ2-3, with D unclear. Germline V lookup: CDR1 SGHRS, CDR2 YFSETQ. The CDR3 length is 16 residues. Trimming stripped 0 bases from V and 0 bases from J, with 11 bases between. The CDR3 sequence: CASSLVAPASTDTQYF. CDR3 coding DNA: TGCGCCAGCAGCTTGGTGGCCCCCGCTAGCACAGATACGCAGTATTTT.

The chain employs TRBV6-5 and TRBJ2-2; 8 bases align to TRBD2. CDR3 length: 16 residues. Looked up from germline, CDR1 is MNHEY and CDR2 is SVGAGI. With V trimmed by 0 bases and J by 7 bases, 7 bases remained unmatched. The CDR3 sequence: CASSYSGGLASGELFF. CDR3 bases: TGTGCCAGCAGTTACTCCGGAGGACTAGCTAGCGGGGAGCTGTTTTTT.

V gene TRBV14 combines with J gene TRBJ2-7; no clear D. This CDR3 spans 14 amino acids. Trimming left V 4 bases short and J 2 bases short, with 12 bases between. Germline V lookup: CDR1 SGHDN, CDR2 FVKESK. The CDR3 is CASSPLETPYEQYF. The DNA of the CDR3 is TGTGCCAGCAGCCCACTGGAAACCCCCTACGAGCAGTACTTC.

The rearrangement joins TRBV6-1 to TRBJ2-7; D remains unclear. The germline V gene has CDR1 MNHNS and CDR2 SASEGT. The germline V and J ends were trimmed by 4 bases and 2 bases, with 9 bases remaining between them. This CDR3 is 13 amino acids long. The CDR3 sequence: CASSARAPYEQYF. The CDR3 region has the DNA TGTGCCAGCAGTGCCCGAGCCCCCTACGAGCAGTACTTC.

The V gene is TRBV6-4, the J gene TRBJ1-2; perhaps TRBD1 as D (5 bases). Germline assignment: CDR1 MRHNA and CDR2 SNTAGT. There are 14 residues in the CDR3. Trimming left V 8 bases short and J 4 bases short, with 17 bases between. The CDR3 sequence: CASSVGQGGYGYTF. The DNA for the CDR3 is TGTGCCAGCTCCGTCGGGCAGGGAGGCTATGGCTACACCTTC.

The rearrangement joins TRBV7-2 to TRBJ1-3; D remains unclear. Per germline, CDR1 SGHTA and CDR2 FQGNSA. Trimming left V 1 base short and J 0 bases short, with 10 bases between. CDR3 length equals 16 residues. The CDR3 loop is CASSLVGGDSGNTIYF. CDR3 in DNA: TGTGCCAGCAGCTTAGTCGGCGGAGACTCTGGAAACACCATATATTTT. Looking up the rest from reference TRBV7-2 and TRBJ1-3 gives the full variable domain: GAGVSQSPSNKVTEKGKDVELRCDPISGHTALYWYRQSLGQGLEFLIYFQGNSAPDKSGLPSDRFSAERTGGSVSTLTIQRTQQEDSAVYLCASSLVGGDSGNTIYFGEGSWLTVV.

V is TRBV4-1 and J is TRBJ2-7, with TRBD1 as a possible D gene (6 bases). V lost 0 bases to trimming and J lost 3 bases, with 15 bases between them. Germline-derived CDR1 and CDR2 are MGHRA and YSYEKL. This CDR3 has 16 amino acids. In DNA, the CDR3 is TGCGCCAGCAGCCAAGATATCAGGACAGCAAACTACGAGCAGTACTTC. Its protein product is CASSQDIRTANYEQYF.

The rearrangement joins TRBV5-1 to TRBJ2-1; tentatively, D is TRBD2 (6 bases). Germline V gives CDR1 SGHRS, CDR2 YFSETQ. Between the trimmed V and J ends, which lost 5 bases and 1 base, there was a span of 16 bases. The CDR3 is made up of 16 amino acids. Here the CDR3 DNA reads TGCGCCAGCAGTGGGACTGGGGCTGGATCCTACAATGAGCAGTTCTTC. It encodes CASSGTGAGSYNEQFF.

This sequence joins TRBV5-1 and TRBJ2-2, with a possible D match to TRBD2 (5 bases). From germline, CDR1 is SGHRS and CDR2 YFSETQ. The CDR3 sequence is 16 residues long. With 3 bases removed from V and 1 base from J, the gap between germline ends came to 13 bases. This chain's CDR3 is CASSYRLSVNTGELFF. Written as DNA, the CDR3 is TGCGCCAGCAGCTATAGACTATCAGTGAACACCGGGGAGCTGTTTTTT.

The chain uses TRBV7-2 and TRBJ2-7, with D perhaps matching TRBD2 (7 bases). This CDR3 spans 15 amino acids. Trimming took off 1 base at V and 6 bases at J, with 16 bases between the two ends. Germline assignment: CDR1 SGHTA and CDR2 FQGNSA. CDR3 bases: TGTGCCAGCAGCTTAGAGGGAGGGACAACTTTCGAGCAGTACTTC. This encodes CASSLEGGTTFEQYF.

This chain connects TRBV7-2 to TRBJ1-2, with a possible D match to TRBD1 (5 bases). This CDR3 comprises 16 residues. The ends were cut back, 4 bases at V and 1 base at J, with 16 bases in the middle. Germline CDR1 and CDR2: SGHTA and FQGNSA. The CDR3 region is CASSSLTRGVNYGYTF. CDR3 DNA sequence: TGTGCCAGCAGCTCGCTCACCCGGGGGGTTAACTATGGCTACACCTTC.

This chain uses TRBV7-9 with TRBJ2-1, with 8 positions matching TRBD1. Germline V gene lookup returns CDR1 SEHNR and CDR2 FQNEAQ (reference sequence). CDR3 size: 16 residues. V lost 4 bases and J lost 3; bases outside the gene matches: 8. The CDR3 bases are TGTGCCAGCAGCTCCTGGACAGGGTCCCTCTACAATGAGCAGTTCTTC. It translates to CASSSWTGSLYNEQFF.

The chain is built from TRBV9 and TRBJ1-3; D not resolved. Between the trimmed V and J ends, which lost 0 bases and 1 base, there was a span of 2 bases. CDR1 is SGDLS, CDR2 YYNGEE, per germline. This CDR3 spans 13 amino acids. This CDR3 is CASSVESGNTIYF. CDR3 nucleotide sequence: TGTGCCAGCAGCGTAGAGTCTGGAAACACCATATATTTT.

The chain combines TRBV2 with TRBJ1-2, with TRBD1 as a possible D gene (6 bases). CDR1 is SNHLY and CDR2 is FYNNEI in the germline V gene. This CDR3 comprises 13 residues. V dropped 9 bases and J dropped 4 bases, with 15 bases sitting between them. For the CDR3, the DNA is TGTGCCAGTCACAGGGCTGCGGCCTATGGCTACACCTTC. Protein product: CASHRAAAYGYTF. The full variable domain, with the rest looked up from reference TRBV2 and TRBJ1-2, is EPEVTQTPSHQVTQMGQEVILRCVPISNHLYFYWYRQILGQKVEFLVSFYNNEISEKSEIFDDQFSVERPDGSNFTLKIRSTKLEDSAMYFCASHRAAAYGYTFGSGTRLTVV.

V is TRBV6-7 and J is TRBJ1-2; D possibly corresponds to TRBD1 (5 bases). TRBV6-7 is an ORF; its function is uncertain. The CDR3 totals 16 residues. Trimming removed 3 bases from V and 5 bases from J, with 19 bases in between. CDR3 loop: CASSYSPQGWGYGYTF. In DNA, the CDR3 is TGTGCCAGCAGTTATTCCCCCCAGGGATGGGGGTATGGCTACACCTTC.

The rearrangement joins TRBV29-1 to TRBJ2-5; 9 nucleotides line up with TRBD2. Per the germline V gene, CDR1 is SQVTM and CDR2 is ANQGSEA. CDR3 length equals 16 residues. V lost 4 bases, J lost 4 bases, and 13 bases stayed unmatched. CDR3 nucleotide sequence: TGCAGCGTTGTCAAGGAGCGGGGGGCGGAGGGAGAGACCCAGTACTTC. This codes for CSVVKERGAEGETQYF. Filled out from reference TRBV29-1 and TRBJ2-5, the complete variable domain reads SAVISQKPSRDICQRGTSLTIQCQVDSQVTMMFWYRQQPGQSLTLIATANQGSEATYESGFVIDKFPISRPNLTFSTLTVSNMSPEDSSIYLCSVVKERGAEGETQYFGPGTRLLVL.

Written as DNA, the CDR3 is TGTGCCAGCAGCGTAGCCGGGACAGGGAGCGAAAAACTGTTTTTT. This translates into CASSVAGTGSEKLFF. The V gene is TRBV9, the J gene TRBJ1-4, with 9 bases aligning to TRBD1. Germline-derived CDR1 and CDR2 are SGDLS and YYNGEE. Trimming removed 0 bases from V and 8 bases from J; junction bases left unmatched: 5. This CDR3 spans 15 amino acids.

The J gene is TRBJ2-7, the V gene TRBV27; D call uncertain. Germline CDR1 is MNHEY and CDR2 is SMNVEV (reference sequence). V dropped 2 bases and J dropped 6 bases, with 8 bases sitting between them. CDR3 size: 12 residues. The CDR3 sequence: CASSLDDVEQYF. CDR3 in DNA: TGTGCCAGCAGTTTAGATGACGTCGAGCAGTACTTC.

Turning to this clone: One end of the junction varies from germline; a read error may be responsible. The chain combines TRBV7-7 with TRBJ2-5, with 8 nucleotides matching TRBD1. This CDR3 has 14 residues. Germline assignment: CDR1 SSHAT and CDR2 FNYEAQ (reference sequence). The CDR3 region has the DNA TGTGCTAGCAGCGCGGCCGGGACAGGAGAGACCCAGTACTTC. Its protein is CASSAAGTGETQYF.

V is TRBV7-9 and J is TRBJ1-2; weak D call: TRBD1 (5 bases). V was cut by 1 base and J by 2 bases, with 8 bases left in between. Germline CDR1 reads SEHNR; CDR2 reads FQNEAQ (reference sequence). The CDR3 totals 14 residues. In nucleotides, the CDR3 is TGTGCCAGCAGCTTAGGGGACCTGAACTATGGCTACACCTTC. This translates into CASSLGDLNYGYTF.

The rearrangement joins TRBV14 to TRBJ2-1, with D possibly matching TRBD1 (6 bases). This CDR3 spans 13 amino acids. Germline loops: CDR1 SGHDN, CDR2 FVKESK. The V end was cut by 1 base, the J end by 12 bases, with 13 bases between. The CDR3 here is CASSQAQGHGQFF. Written as DNA, the CDR3 is TGTGCCAGCAGCCAAGCGCAGGGGCATGGGCAGTTCTTC.

V is TRBV15 and J is TRBJ2-5; a weak D match, TRBD1 (6 bases). V lost 2 bases and J 3 bases, leaving 16 bases between the germline ends. Germline assignment: CDR1 LNHNV and CDR2 YYDKDF (reference sequence). The CDR3 sequence is 16 residues long. Here the CDR3 reads CATSRTLRKGEETQYF. CDR3 nucleotide sequence: TGTGCCACCAGCAGAACCCTAAGAAAGGGGGAAGAGACCCAGTACTTC.

This clone came up a few times. The chain is built from TRBV9 and TRBJ1-1; 7 bases agree with TRBD1. CDR3 size: 15 residues. V was pared by 0 bases and J by 5 bases, with 7 bases of the junction left unmatched. Looked up from germline, CDR1 is SGDLS and CDR2 is YYNGEE. The CDR3 DNA reads as TGTGCCAGCAGCGTAGCGGGTACAGGGGAGACTGAAGCTTTCTTT. Residues: CASSVAGTGETEAFF.

V gene TRBV28 combines with J gene TRBJ1-2, with TRBD1 as a possible D gene (6 bases). CDR3 length equals 16 residues. Per germline, CDR1 MDHEN and CDR2 SYDVKM. The V end was cut by 6 bases, the J end by 4 bases, with 21 bases between. The CDR3 DNA sequence: TGTGCCAGCAGCCTACGAAGACAGGCCTTAATCTATGGCTACACCTTC. Translating it yields CASSLRRQALIYGYTF.

The CDR3 region has the DNA TGTGCCAGCTCGATCTCCAGGGCCCTCTACGAGCAGTACTTC. Its protein is CASSISRALYEQYF. The chain carries TRBV18 and TRBJ2-7, with D possibly TRBD1 on 5 matching bases. Germline-derived CDR1 and CDR2 are KGHSH and LQKENI. The CDR3 loop spans 14 amino acids. The V and J ends lost 6 bases and 3 bases respectively, with 15 bases between them.

The rearrangement joins TRBV19 to TRBJ2-1; 8 positions agree with TRBD1. This CDR3 has 13 amino acids. V gave up 8 bases and J gave up 9 bases; unmatched junction bases: 9. Germline V gives CDR1 LNHDA, CDR2 SQIVND (reference sequence). CDR3 sequence (DNA): TGTGCCAGTGGACCAACAGGGGGAGGTGAGCAGTTCTTC. As protein: CASGPTGGGEQFF.